The 5 T cell receptor beta chains below come from one sample, sequenced in a study of cytomegalovirus exposure and HLA in healthy donors. Using immunoSEQ multiplex PCR, the repertoire was profiled, and TCRdb retains in-frame clones only, with some absent. The repertoire holds under 200,000 clones, with around 88% as singletons. Sequenced sample: PBMCs. These receptor sequences come from a woman between 18 and 30 years old in good health and CMV-seronegative.

This clone was counted between two and nine times. V gene TRBV6-1 combines with J gene TRBJ1-2; 9 nucleotides line up with TRBD1. Trimming cost V 2 bases and J 7 bases; bases outside gene matches: 11. This CDR3 is 16 amino acids long. Per the germline V gene, CDR1 is MNHNS and CDR2 is SASEGT. CDR3 in amino acids: CASSETRDRVYRGYTF. The CDR3 DNA follows: TGTGCCAGCAGTGAAACTCGGGACAGGGTATATCGTGGCTACACCTTC.

The table lists this clone with a few counts. This chain's CDR3 is CASSFDLRQGGYTF. The CDR3, as DNA: TGTGCCAGCAGTTTCGACCTCCGACAGGGAGGCTACACCTTC. V gene TRBV5-6 combines with J gene TRBJ1-2; 7 bases match TRBD1. This CDR3 has 14 residues. Germline loops: CDR1 SGHDT, CDR2 YYEEEE. V lost 5 bases to trimming and J lost 8 bases; unmatched junction nucleotides: 12.

The chain employs TRBV30 and TRBJ2-3; 7 bases line up with TRBD1. The germline V gene encodes CDR1 GTSNPN and CDR2 SVGIG (reference sequence). The CDR3 contains 15 residues. The CDR3 DNA reads as TGTCGAACATATGGGACAGAGACTAGCACAGATACGCAGTATTTT. It encodes CRTYGTETSTDTQYF.

The rearrangement joins TRBV4-1 to TRBJ2-7, with 9 nucleotides matching TRBD1. Germline CDR1 and CDR2: MGHRA and YSYEKL. Germline trimming cut 3 bases from V and 4 bases from J; bases unmatched to any gene: 10. This CDR3 region has 16 residues. The CDR3 region has the DNA TGCGCCAGCAGCCATCATGTGAGGGGACAGGGTTACGAGCAGTACTTC. Protein sequence: CASSHHVRGQGYEQYF.

The chain combines TRBV29-1 with TRBJ1-4; D not certain. There are 12 residues in the CDR3. CDR1 SQVTM and CDR2 ANQGSEA come from the germline V gene. V gave up 5 bases and J gave up 10 bases, with 14 bases separating them. The DNA of the CDR3 is TGCAGCGTTCGGACTGAGGCCTCAAAACTGTTTTTT. Translated: CSVRTEASKLFF.